This entry features one TCR beta chain sequence. Its antigen target is currently unknown. Sequences SGDLS (CDR1) and YYNGEE (CDR2) are obtained from the germline V gene. Including the terminal cysteine and phenylalanine, the CDR3 comprises 15 residues. No DNA has been recorded. This sample is drawn from a study of monozygotic twins with inflammatory bowel disease (dated by TCRdb to between 2018 and 2021). Describing the broader study: The full study comprised some 30 monozygotic twin pairs: nine German pairs (four IBD-concordant, five IBD-discordant) and 19 IBD-discordant Danish pairs. The search for disease-associated traits relied mainly on comparing IBD patients with their genetically identical healthy co-twins within discordant pairs. Each individual had, on average, about 151 000 unique TCRalpha sequences and 181 000 unique TCRbeta sequences available for analysis. General conclusions and limits of the study: The analysis was unable to tell apart different T cell subtypes. The results gave no support for a single strong signal or clonotype linked to IBD. Because patients were on differing immunosuppressive treatments, the repertoires may have picked up extra background noise and inter-individual variability. Concordant and discordant twins showed no difference in repertoire similarity, possibly because of limited statistical power. IBD patients had lower TCRbeta repertoire diversity, measured by the inverse Simpson index, than their healthy co-twins. IBD patients shared fewer clonotypes with other individuals than healthy twins did, most markedly in patients showing signs of disease activity.

From each donor, a roughly 2.7 ml peripheral blood sample was drawn into PAXgene tubes and stored at -80 degrees C. Without T cell sorting, total RNA was isolated from whole blood using the PAXgene blood miRNA kit on an automated QIAcube. Peripheral blood from monozygotic twin pairs, either concordant or discordant for inflammatory bowel disease, underwent deep TCRalpha and TCRbeta repertoire profiling that used unique molecular barcoding. Smoking habits were recorded for all twin pairs, with individuals classified as current, former or never smokers. The method was 5' RACE. For each TCR library, 3,500 to 4,000 ng of total RNA was used. For each sample, cDNA synthesis with SMARTScribe reverse transcriptase was split into eight separate reactions. Unique molecular identifiers containing a 6-nucleotide sample barcode were introduced through template switching during cDNA synthesis. TCRalpha and TCRbeta cDNA was amplified by two nested PCRs of 16 and 9 cycles, with bead purification after each PCR. Before amplification, the cDNA was treated with uracil DNA-glycosylase and purified using the QIAquick PCR purification kit. The second PCR added Illumina TruSeq-compatible adapters along with sample-specific barcodes. Library quality and concentration were assessed using TapeStation and Qubit, and roughly 5 ng of each library was pooled. Sequencing of the pooled libraries was done on an Illumina HiSeq2500 single-index Rapid Run using custom sequencing primers and 2 x 100 bp reads. The authors processed their data as follows. PCR and sequencing errors were corrected by UMI-based consensus assembly using MiGEC version 1.2.6. MiXCR version 2.1.1 was used to carry out V(D)J alignment, clonotype assembly and CDR3 extraction. To normalise gene usage, clonotype sharing and MAIT/NKT TCR abundance, the top 1000, 10 000 and 20 000 clonotypes in each sample were analysed. Diversity was computed as the inverse Simpson index with the vegan R package after downsampling to 27 000 UMIs. Paired Mann-Whitney U tests on discordant twin pairs were used, with Benjamini-Hochberg multiple-testing correction. TCRdb reprocessed the sequencing reads and holds a single record per CDR3 protein sequence, with no DNA. The V and J calls were not made by the authors but by TCRdb's processing. The table for this sample records more than 300,000 distinct CDR3 sequences. 5.6% of the sample belongs to the ten largest clones.

The sequence was obtained from a human donor with ulcerative colitis or Crohn's disease, or a healthy co-twin of an affected twin (not recorded which). The specimen sequenced was blood. The sequence is built from TRBV9 and TRBJ2-5; there is no DNA to check the TCRdb D call of TRBD2. The CDR3 region has the sequence CASKREDWAQETQYF.